These 29 T cell receptor beta chains share one sample of origin, sequenced in a study of T cells in Graves' hyperthyroidism and ophthalmopathy. Template material for amplifying TCR beta CDR3 regions consisted of RNA transcripts. Researchers ran a first-round RT-PCR on the TCR CDR3 using the HTBI primer set. TCRdb re-called the multiplex PCR reads with MiXCR, one entry per CDR3 protein. The profile shows 500,000 to 650,000 distinct CDR3 sequences, less than 15% of them singletons. The sequenced sample was blood. The receptors were gathered from a woman between 40 and 55 years old with Graves' hyperthyroidism.

This clonotype was recorded many times. This chain joins TRBV5-6 and TRBJ2-5, with D perhaps matching TRBD1 (5 bases). The CDR3 covers 15 residues. The V and J ends lost 0 bases and 3 bases respectively, with 12 bases between them. Germline CDR1 SGHDT, CDR2 YYEEEE. Here the CDR3 reads CASSLARQGEETQYF. CDR3 bases: TGTGCCAGCAGCTTGGCCCGGCAGGGCGAAGAGACCCAGTACTTC.

The V and J genes are TRBV25-1 and TRBJ1-5; no clear D gene. The CDR3 runs to 17 residues. V lost 1 base and J lost 4, with 17 bases in between. From germline, CDR1 is MGHDK and CDR2 SYGVNS. The CDR3 protein is CASSESVWPSRNQPQHF. The CDR3 bases are TGTGCCAGCAGTGAATCTGTGTGGCCAAGCAGGAATCAGCCCCAGCATTTT.

The chain employs TRBV20-1 and TRBJ1-4, with TRBD1 matching 7 bases. From germline, CDR1 is DFQATT and CDR2 SNEGSKA (reference sequence). V shed 6 bases, J shed 8 bases, and the junction held 9 bases outside the gene matches. This CDR3 is 13 amino acids long. The DNA for the CDR3 is TGCAGTGCCAGACAGGGATTGGACGAAAAACTGTTTTTT. It is translated as CSARQGLDEKLFF.

Concerning this clonotype: A much larger clone lies a single base off, so this may be a read error. CDR3 protein: CAISRNGNEQYF. CDR3 DNA: TGTGCCATCAGCAGAAATGGGAACGAGCAGTACTTC. The chain is built from TRBV10-3 and TRBJ2-7; no definite D call. The CDR3 sequence is 12 residues long. The germline gives CDR1 ENHRY, CDR2 SYGVKD. The V end was cut by 6 bases, the J end by 5 bases, with 11 bases between.

This clonotype appeared a few times. The chain combines TRBV5-6 with TRBJ1-4; TRBD1 might be the D (5 bases). CDR1 SGHDT and CDR2 YYEEEE come from the germline V gene. Trimming removed 0 bases at V and 5 bases at J, with 17 bases between. The CDR3 is made up of 17 amino acids. This CDR3 is CASSLDGLGLRNEKLFF. Written as DNA, the CDR3 is TGTGCCAGCAGCTTGGATGGCTTGGGACTGCGAAATGAAAAACTGTTTTTT.

The V and J genes are TRBV5-6 and TRBJ2-3; D possibly uses TRBD1 or TRBD2 (6 bases each). Trimming left V 4 bases short and J 5 bases short, with 23 bases between. The germline V gene encodes CDR1 SGHDT and CDR2 YYEEEE. The CDR3 consists of 17 residues. CDR3 DNA sequence: TGTGCCAGCAGCGCGGACAGCCAGGGATCAGCGGGAGATACGCAGTATTTT. Protein sequence: CASSADSQGSAGDTQYF.

This clonotype has more than one count but fewer than ten. This rearrangement joins TRBV19 to TRBJ2-2; tentative D call: TRBD2 (6 bases). This CDR3 comprises 17 residues. V was shortened by 1 base and J by 0 bases, with 12 bases between the two germline ends. Germline V gives CDR1 LNHDA, CDR2 SQIVND (reference sequence). CDR3 DNA: TGTGCCAGTAGTATAGGCTATAGCGGCGCGAACACCGGGGAGCTGTTTTTT. Translated, it gives CASSIGYSGANTGELFF.

The sample holds a few counts of this clonotype. The V call is TRBV5-5, the J call TRBJ1-1; D remains ambiguous. The germline V and J ends were trimmed by 4 bases and 8 bases, with 9 bases remaining between them. The germline V gene has CDR1 SGHKS and CDR2 YYEKEE (reference sequence). This CDR3 comprises 11 residues. The chain's CDR3 is CASSGGGEAFF. The DNA for the CDR3 is TGTGCCAGCAGCGGAGGCGGCGAAGCTTTCTTT.

This clonotype was detected once. The V call is TRBV7-9, the J call TRBJ2-7; 14 nucleotides line up with TRBD2. V lost 5 bases to trimming and J lost 7 bases; unmatched junction nucleotides: 7. There are 15 residues in the CDR3. Looked up from germline, CDR1 is SEHNR and CDR2 is FQNEAQ (reference sequence). CDR3 sequence reads: CASSDPGLAGVEQYF. CDR3 in DNA: TGTGCCAGCAGCGACCCGGGACTAGCGGGGGTTGAGCAGTACTTC.

In this sample, this clonotype turned up a few times. V usage is TRBV29-1 and J usage is TRBJ2-7, with TRBD2 identical over 8 bases. CDR3 length: 13 amino acids. From germline, CDR1 is SQVTM and CDR2 ANQGSEA. V gave up 8 bases and J gave up 6 bases; unmatched junction bases: 12. The CDR3 is CSTGSGMRSEQYF. DNA of the CDR3: TGCAGCACCGGTAGCGGGATGAGGAGCGAGCAGTACTTC.

At least ten counts were recorded for this clonotype. The gene calls are TRBV28 and TRBJ2-1; 14 nucleotides match TRBD2. This CDR3 region has 16 residues. Germline trimming cut 6 bases from V and 9 bases from J; bases unmatched to any gene: 10. Germline-derived CDR1 and CDR2 are MDHEN and SYDVKM. The CDR3 nucleotides are TGTGCCAGCAGCTCCATACTGACTAGCGGGAGGGGTGAGCAGTTCTTC. Protein: CASSSILTSGRGEQFF. The full variable domain, rest sourced from reference TRBV28 and TRBJ2-1, is DVKVTQSSRYLVKRTGEKVFLECVQDMDHENMFWYRQDPGLGLRLIYFSYDVKMKEKGDIPEGYSVSREKKERFSLILESASTNQTSMYLCASSSILTSGRGEQFFGPGTRLTVL.

The chain carries TRBV2 and TRBJ1-2, with a tentative D call TRBD1 (5 bases). This CDR3 comprises 13 residues. Germline CDR1 SNHLY, CDR2 FYNNEI. V was pared by 4 bases and J by 7 bases, with 13 bases between. CDR3 in DNA: TGTGCCAGCAGTGTCAGCAGGGAGGGTGGCTACACCTTC. Protein product: CASSVSREGGYTF.

This clonotype was seen many times. The chain carries TRBV28 and TRBJ1-4; D uncertain. The CDR3 extends over 14 amino acids. Per germline, CDR1 MDHEN and CDR2 SYDVKM. V dropped 4 bases and J dropped 7 bases, with 13 bases sitting between them. The CDR3, as DNA: TGTGCCAGCAGTTCACGGGTGGGTTTTGAAAAACTGTTTTTT. Translation gives CASSSRVGFEKLFF.

This chain links TRBV25-1 with TRBJ1-1; no reliable D call. The CDR3 loop spans 15 amino acids. The germline V and J ends were trimmed by 0 bases and 5 bases, with 13 bases remaining between them. Germline loops: CDR1 MGHDK, CDR2 SYGVNS. CDR3 bases: TGTGCCAGCAGTGAATACGGGGTCCGGGCAACTGAAGCTTTCTTT. This codes for CASSEYGVRATEAFF.

The chain carries TRBV2 and TRBJ1-1, with 11 bases identical to TRBD1. The V gene end was trimmed by 6 bases and the J gene end by 4 bases; junction bases not matched to a gene: 7. Per germline, CDR1 SNHLY and CDR2 FYNNEI. The CDR3 sequence is 15 residues long. The CDR3 nucleotides are TGTGCCAGCAGCTGGGGGACAGGGGGATCCACTGAAGCTTTCTTT. Protein product: CASSWGTGGSTEAFF.

As regards this clonotype: A much larger clonotype is one base distant, so this may be a read error. This sequence joins TRBV7-9 and TRBJ2-5; D ambiguous. The germline V gene encodes CDR1 SEHNR and CDR2 FQNEAQ (reference sequence). The CDR3 extends over 15 amino acids. Trimming cost V 2 bases and J 5 bases, with 15 bases left between them. In nucleotides, the CDR3 is TGTGCCAGCAGCTTATTAGATTTCCTAGGGGAGACCCAGTACTTC. This codes for CASSLLDFLGETQYF.

At least ten counts were recorded for this clonotype. The chain uses TRBV27 and TRBJ2-7; no clear D. The germline gives CDR1 MNHEY, CDR2 SMNVEV (reference sequence). The CDR3 consists of 12 residues. V lost 7 bases to trimming and J lost 7 bases, with 14 bases between them. CDR3 in amino acids: CASISRKREQYF. In DNA, the CDR3 is TGTGCCAGCATCTCCCGGAAGCGAGAGCAGTACTTC.

This clonotype was observed many times. The CDR3 protein is CSVDHGNYEQYF. The CDR3 DNA reads as TGCAGCGTTGACCACGGAAACTACGAGCAGTACTTC. This sequence joins TRBV29-1 and TRBJ2-7; D gene uncertain. The V gene lost 3 bases and the J gene lost 3 bases, with 9 bases spanning the gap. CDR1 and CDR2 from the germline V gene are SQVTM and ANQGSEA. The CDR3 spans 12 residues.

This clonotype was seen many times. The genes are TRBV12-3 or TRBV12-4 and TRBJ1-1; D possibly corresponds to TRBD1 (5 bases). With 3 bases removed from V and 4 bases from J, the gap between germline ends came to 9 bases. The CDR3 is 13 amino acids. Here the CDR3 reads CASSFSGSTEAFF. DNA of the CDR3: TGTGCCAGCAGTTTCTCAGGGTCCACTGAAGCTTTCTTT.

This clonotype showed up just a few times. The CDR3 nucleotides are TGTGCCAGCAGTTACTCAGGGTTTAACCAGCCCCAGCATTTT. It translates to CASSYSGFNQPQHF. The chain has TRBV6-5 and TRBJ1-5, with D unresolved. Looked up from germline, CDR1 is MNHEY and CDR2 is SVGAGI. V dropped 0 bases and J dropped 7 bases, with 10 bases sitting between them. The CDR3 has 14 amino acids.

The chain recombines TRBV27 with TRBJ1-1; D not resolved. The V and J ends lost 8 bases and 2 bases respectively, with 15 bases between them. Germline V CDR1 and CDR2: MNHEY, SMNVEV (reference sequence). The CDR3 is 14 residues long. The CDR3 protein is CASRPRSRNTEAFF. CDR3 nucleotide sequence: TGTGCCAGCCGCCCCAGGTCCCGCAACACTGAAGCTTTCTTT.

This clonotype was recorded a few times. A read error may account for a junction end that differs from germline. J is TRBJ1-6 and V is TRBV12-3 or TRBV12-4; D not resolved. This CDR3 is built from 15 residues. CDR3 nucleotides: TGTGCCAGCACACGAGGGAGCTCCTATAATTCACCCCCCCACTTT. It yields the protein CASTRGSSYNSPPHF.

The chain uses TRBV12-3 or TRBV12-4 and TRBJ1-3; D gene ambiguous. The CDR3 extends over 16 amino acids. V lost 3 bases and J lost 4, with 16 bases in between. This chain's CDR3 is CASSFSGIPNGNTIYF. The CDR3 DNA follows: TGTGCCAGCAGTTTCTCCGGGATACCCAACGGAAACACCATATATTTT.

This clonotype has a count of ten or more. The chain couples TRBV5-1 to TRBJ1-1, with D hard to call. CDR3 length equals 11 residues. Germline-derived CDR1 and CDR2 are SGHRS and YFSETQ. V lost 0 bases and J lost 5, with 2 bases in between. The CDR3 spells CASSLETEAFF. DNA for the CDR3: TGCGCCAGCAGCTTGGAAACTGAAGCTTTCTTT.

This clonotype was recorded many times. The chain is built from TRBV5-8 and TRBJ1-1; D gene ambiguous. The V end was cut by 1 base, the J end by 4 bases, with 8 bases between. The CDR3 runs to 13 residues. Germline V gene lookup returns CDR1 SGHTS and CDR2 YDEGEE. CDR3: CASSLMGPTEAFF. The CDR3 DNA sequence: TGTGCCAGCAGCTTGATGGGCCCCACTGAAGCTTTCTTT.

Points on this clonotype: One end of the junction does not line up with germline, which may come from a read error. The CDR3 region is CAGSFSSQAGSSYNSPPHF. CDR3 in DNA: TGTGCCGGCAGTTTTTCTTCACAGGCGGGTAGCTCCTATAATTCACCCCCCCACTTT. This chain joins TRBV6-9 and TRBJ1-6, with D maybe TRBD1 (5 bases). Germline V lookup: CDR1 MNHGY, CDR2 SVAAGI. The CDR3 is 19 residues long.

The table lists this clonotype with many counts. The J gene is TRBJ2-7, the V gene TRBV28; no definite D call. V was trimmed by 4 bases and J by 3 bases, leaving 4 bases between them. This CDR3 has 11 residues. Germline-derived CDR1 and CDR2 are MDHEN and SYDVKM. The CDR3 region has the DNA TGTGCCAGCAGTTACCTCTACGAGCAGTACTTC. This sequence encodes CASSYLYEQYF.

This clonotype has ten or more counts. The J gene is TRBJ1-1, the V gene TRBV12-3 or TRBV12-4, with unresolved D. The CDR3 covers 12 residues. V shed 3 bases and J shed 2 bases, with 4 bases lying between them. CDR3 protein: CASSFINTEAFF. The CDR3 DNA follows: TGTGCCAGCAGTTTTATAAACACTGAAGCTTTCTTT.

The sample holds many counts of this clonotype. The rearrangement links TRBV3-1 to TRBJ2-3; 9 nucleotides agree with TRBD2. CDR1 and CDR2 (germline): LGHDT, YNNKEL (reference sequence). After removal of 10 bases from V and 5 bases from J, the junction contained 10 bases not matched to a gene. This CDR3 region has 14 residues. CDR3 bases: TGTGCCATCGGGAGCGGGAGGTCGGTAGATACGCAGTATTTT. It encodes CAIGSGRSVDTQYF.